This TCR beta chain was recorded in a study of shared clonotypes between healthy human individuals. Study-wide context: Donor composition was a couple of women and a few men, aged 18 to 49. Each donor contributed plates that comprised three CD4 naive, three CD4 memory, two CD8 naive and one CD8 memory. Overall study findings and caveats: Estimated richness values were generally larger in naive subsets than in memory subsets.

Regarding this clone: Its target is not known.

TCRdb keeps only in-frame clones here, not all; method: immunoSEQ multiplex PCR. The sample gives around 1 million clones, approximately 80% of which show up once; roughly 1.5% is in the top ten. Germline loops: CDR1 MNHEY, CDR2 SMNVEV (reference sequence). This CDR3 comprises 15 residues. J lost 7 bases, V lost 3 bases, and 8 bases had no gene match. This clonotype originated in a young man in good health. Material for sequencing was memory CD4+ T cells sorted from blood. Described subset: CD45RA-negative fraction. The chain is built from TRBV27 and TRBJ2-1; 8 bases line up with TRBD2. The CDR3 protein is CASSFRREVSNEQFF. Written as DNA, the CDR3 is TGTGCCAGCAGTTTCAGGCGGGAGGTGAGTAATGAGCAGTTCTTC.